The rows below give T cell receptor beta chains drawn from one sample of a study of cytomegalovirus exposure and HLA in healthy donors. Assay used: immunoSEQ multiplex PCR; TCRdb lists only in-frame clones, some missing. The data contain about 120,000 clones, about 80% of them singletons. The specimen sequenced was PBMCs. These receptors were obtained from a man younger than 45 in good health and CMV-seropositive. CDR3s include the opening cysteine and the closing phenylalanine or tryptophan. The D gene is left open where the match is weak. The size of a clone is reported for some rows only, either as once, few or many, or as a class for expanded clones.

>TRBV6-5|TRBJ1-1|.|.|13
CASSGFGDTEAFF
TGTGCCAGCAGCGGGTTCGGGGACACTGAAGCTTTCTTT
>TRBV2|TRBJ1-1|.|.|15
CASRATTTGRTEAFF
TGTGCCAGCAGGGCTACCACTACAGGGCGCACTGAAGCTTTCTTT
>TRBV5-8|TRBJ1-5|.|.|14
CASSVRSSGQPQHF
TGTGCCAGCAGCGTGCGTTCATCGGGTCAGCCCCAGCATTTT
>TRBV7-9|TRBJ1-2|few|.|15
CASSLTFQGRYGYTF
TGTGCCAGCAGCTTAACCTTTCAGGGCCGCTATGGCTACACCTTC
>TRBV6-1|TRBJ1-2|few|.|14
CASSAPGGGYGYTF
TGTGCCAGCAGTGCCCCGGGAGGCGGCTATGGCTACACCTTC
>TRBV18|TRBJ2-7|.|.|14
CASSIDSPDYEQYF
TGTGCCAGCTCAATCGACAGCCCGGACTACGAGCAGTACTTC
>TRBV28|TRBJ1-2|.|.|12
CASSWEDYGYTF
TGTGCCAGCAGCTGGGAGGACTATGGCTACACCTTC
>TRBV25-1|TRBJ2-7|.|.|12
CATADGAYEQYF
TGTGCCACAGCGGACGGGGCCTACGAGCAGTACTTC
>TRBV28|TRBJ2-7|once|TRBD2|16
CASSTIRGGWPYEQYF
TGTGCCAGCAGCACCATCCGGGGAGGGTGGCCCTACGAGCAGTACTTC
>TRBV19|TRBJ2-1|.|.|16
CASSSLGSSSYNEQFF
TGTGCCAGTAGCAGCCTGGGCTCCAGCTCCTACAATGAGCAGTTCTTC
>TRBV6-1|TRBJ2-5|.|TRBD1|13
CASSAQDRGGRYF
TGTGCCAGCAGTGCACAAGACAGGGGTGGTCGGTACTTC
>TRBV7-6|TRBJ2-1|.|.|11
CASGGGNEQFF
TGTGCCAGCGGCGGCGGCAATGAGCAGTTCTTC
>TRBV4-3|TRBJ2-7|.|TRBD1|16
CASSQAPATGAYEQYF
TGCGCCAGCAGCCAAGCCCCCGCGACAGGGGCCTACGAGCAGTACTTC
>TRBV6-6|TRBJ2-7|.|.|11
CASSPRAEQYF
TGTGCCAGCAGTCCCAGGGCCGAGCAGTACTTC
>TRBV7-2|TRBJ2-1|.|TRBD1|17
CASSLSPRQGFNNEQFF
TGTGCCAGCAGCTTAAGCCCCCGACAGGGGTTCAACAATGAGCAGTTCTTC
>TRBV6-1|TRBJ1-2|.|.|11
CASQINYGYTF
TGTGCCAGTCAGATTAACTATGGCTACACCTTC
>TRBV6-5|TRBJ2-7|.|.|15
CASSYSAGASYEQYF
TGTGCCAGCAGTTACTCGGCGGGGGCCTCCTACGAGCAGTACTTC
>TRBV18|TRBJ2-7|.|.|15
CASSPQGSREYEQYF
TGTGCCAGCTCACCCCAGGGGTCCCGTGAGTACGAGCAGTACTTC
>TRBV28|TRBJ2-3|.|TRBD1|14
CATSTGSQTDTQYF
TGTGCCACCTCGACAGGGAGTCAGACAGATACGCAGTATTTT
>TRBV19|TRBJ1-1|.|.|11
CASSSRVEAFF
TGTGCCAGTAGTTCCCGGGTCGAAGCTTTCTTT
>TRBV7-9|TRBJ1-2|few|.|12
CASSLLGGGYTF
TGTGCCAGCAGCTTACTCGGGGGTGGCTACACCTTC
>TRBV9|TRBJ1-5|.|.|15
CASSVGSNSNQPQHF
TGTGCCAGCAGCGTTGGCTCAAATAGCAATCAGCCCCAGCATTTT
>TRBV4-1|TRBJ2-7|.|.|14
CASSRITTAYEQYF
TGCGCCAGCAGCCGGATTACAACAGCCTACGAGCAGTACTTC
>TRBV7-7|TRBJ2-7|.|TRBD1|15
CASSLGQGPSYEQYF
TGTGCTAGCAGCCTGGGACAGGGGCCCTCCTACGAGCAGTACTTC
>TRBV7-9|TRBJ2-7|.|TRBD1|15
CASSGTRQGKNEQYF
TGTGCCAGCAGCGGCACTCGACAGGGAAAAAACGAGCAGTACTTC
>TRBV4-1|TRBJ2-5|.|.|15
CASSRRLGIQETQYF
TGCGCCAGCAGCCGGCGACTAGGAATCCAAGAGACCCAGTACTTC
>TRBV7-9|TRBJ1-3|once|.|14
CASSPTGPGNTIYF
TGTGCCAGCAGCCCCACAGGCCCTGGAAACACCATATATTTT
>TRBV2|TRBJ1-1|once|TRBD1|14
CASSGGQGRTEAFF
TGTGCCAGCAGTGGAGGACAGGGGAGAACTGAAGCTTTCTTT
>TRBV29-1|TRBJ1-2|.|.|12
CSVEGQVYGYTF
TGCAGCGTTGAAGGGCAGGTCTATGGCTACACCTTC
>TRBV11-3|TRBJ1-1|.|TRBD1|15
CASSFHQTGDTEAFF
TGTGCCAGCAGCTTCCATCAGACAGGGGACACTGAAGCTTTCTTT
>TRBV4-3|TRBJ2-5|.|TRBD2|16
CASSPTPAGGGETQYF
TGCGCCAGCAGCCCGACCCCAGCGGGGGGGGGAGAGACCCAGTACTTC
>TRBV7-8|TRBJ1-1|.|.|14
CASSFVTGGTEAFF
TGTGCCAGCAGCTTCGTCACGGGGGGTACTGAAGCTTTCTTT
>TRBV7-2|TRBJ2-1|.|TRBD1|15
CASSSGQGAHNEQFF
TGTGCCAGCAGCTCCGGACAGGGGGCTCACAATGAGCAGTTCTTC
>TRBV10-2|TRBJ1-6|once|.|14
CASTLDPEASPLHF
TGCGCCAGCACTCTGGATCCCGAGGCATCACCCCTCCACTTT
>TRBV7-2|TRBJ2-7|.|TRBD2|17
CASSLGSSGGPGDEQYF
TGTGCCAGCAGCTTAGGGTCTAGCGGGGGGCCTGGAGACGAGCAGTACTTC
>TRBV7-3|TRBJ1-1|.|.|17
CASSLTGGASGGTEAFF
TGTGCCAGCAGCTTAACTGGGGGGGCGTCGGGTGGTACTGAAGCTTTCTTT
>TRBV7-7|TRBJ2-7|.|.|16
CASTRPPGHPSYEQYF
TGTGCCAGCACCCGACCCCCGGGACACCCCTCCTACGAGCAGTACTTC
>TRBV5-6|TRBJ2-5|.|TRBD1|13
CASSPTGLETQYF
TGTGCCAGCAGCCCGACAGGGTTGGAGACCCAGTACTTC
>TRBV5-8|TRBJ2-1|.|TRBD2|15
CASRPGTSSDNEQFF
TGTGCCAGCAGACCCGGGACTAGCAGTGACAATGAGCAGTTCTTC
>TRBV11-2|TRBJ2-5|.|.|15
CASSSPNRDQETQYF
TGTGCCAGCAGCTCTCCGAACAGGGACCAAGAGACCCAGTACTTC
>TRBV19|TRBJ1-5|.|.|16
CASSTYSGQSNQPQHF
TGTGCCAGTAGTACCTACTCCGGACAGAGCAATCAGCCCCAGCATTTT
>TRBV30|TRBJ1-6|.|TRBD1|14
CAWSARDRDSPLHF
TGTGCCTGGAGTGCGAGGGACAGGGATTCACCCCTCCACTTT
>TRBV6-5|TRBJ1-1|once|.|13
CASSYGQGRGTFF
TGTGCCAGCAGTTACGGGCAGGGGCGTGGAACTTTCTTT
>TRBV5-1|TRBJ2-3|.|.|15
CASSLWGRRTDTQYF
TGCGCCAGCAGCTTGTGGGGCCGACGCACAGATACGCAGTATTTT